This TCR beta chain is from a study of Ad26.COV2.S vaccination and SARS-CoV-2 variants. Measured with immunoSEQ multiplex PCR; TCRdb has only the in-frame clones, and not every one. The sample yields 300,000 to 350,000 clones, roughly 89% seen once. Between the trimmed V and J ends, which lost 1 base and 0 bases, there was a span of 13 bases. This CDR3 comprises 17 residues. Per germline, CDR1 LGHNA and CDR2 YNFKEQ. Treatment meaning: some 20 received Ad26.COV2.S at low or high dose, single or two shots; 5 received placebo; per-sample allocation not given. At day 63 after the first vaccine or placebo injection, samples were drawn.

The V gene is TRBV4-2, the J gene TRBJ2-1, with D possibly TRBD2 on 5 matching bases. The specimen was peripheral blood, collected in a trial of Ad26.COV2.S vaccine versus placebo. The TCR comes from a person aged 18-60 years who received the Ad26.COV2.S COVID-19 vaccine or a placebo. The CDR3 protein is CASSQGVGEPSYNEQFF. As DNA, the CDR3 is TGTGCCAGCAGCCAAGGGGTCGGGGAGCCCTCCTACAATGAGCAGTTCTTC.